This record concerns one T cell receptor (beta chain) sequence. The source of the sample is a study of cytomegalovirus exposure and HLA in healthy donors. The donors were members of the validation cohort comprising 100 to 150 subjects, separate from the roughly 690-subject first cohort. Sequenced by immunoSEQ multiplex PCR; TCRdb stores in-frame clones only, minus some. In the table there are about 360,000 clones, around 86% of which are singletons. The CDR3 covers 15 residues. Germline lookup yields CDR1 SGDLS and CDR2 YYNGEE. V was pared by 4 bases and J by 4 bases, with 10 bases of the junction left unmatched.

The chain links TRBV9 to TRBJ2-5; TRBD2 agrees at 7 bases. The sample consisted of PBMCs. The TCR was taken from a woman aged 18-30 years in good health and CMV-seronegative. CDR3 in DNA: TGTGCCAGCAGCCCTTGGGCTCGCGGGGGAGAGACCCAGTACTTC. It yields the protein CASSPWARGGETQYF.